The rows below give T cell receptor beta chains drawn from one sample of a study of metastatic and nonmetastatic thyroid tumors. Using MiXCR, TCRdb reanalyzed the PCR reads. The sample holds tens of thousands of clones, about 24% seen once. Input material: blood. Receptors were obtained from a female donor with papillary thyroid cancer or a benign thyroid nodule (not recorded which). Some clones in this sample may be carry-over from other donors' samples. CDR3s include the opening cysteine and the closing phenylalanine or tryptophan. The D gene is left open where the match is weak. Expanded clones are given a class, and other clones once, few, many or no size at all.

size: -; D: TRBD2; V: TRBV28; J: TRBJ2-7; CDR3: CASRPGGPVEEQYF; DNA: TGTGCCAGCAGGCCGGGGGGACCAGTCGAAGAGCAGTACTTC
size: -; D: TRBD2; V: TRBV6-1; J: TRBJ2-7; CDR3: CASSQTSGRPFEDEQYF; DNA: TGTGCCAGCAGCCAGACTAGCGGGAGACCCTTCGAGGATGAGCAGTACTTC
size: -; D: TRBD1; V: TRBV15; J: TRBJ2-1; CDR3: CATSTKAQGVHNEQFF; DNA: TGTGCCACCAGCACCAAAGCCCAGGGGGTCCACAATGAGCAGTTCTTC
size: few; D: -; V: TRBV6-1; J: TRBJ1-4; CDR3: CASSRILGLSEKLFF; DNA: TGTGCCAGCAGTCGTATATTGGGCCTAAGTGAAAAACTGTTTTTT
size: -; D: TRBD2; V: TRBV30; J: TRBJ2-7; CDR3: CAWSAPGGGQRTYEQYF; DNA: TGTGCCTGGAGCGCCCCCGGGGGAGGGCAGCGAACCTACGAGCAGTACTTC
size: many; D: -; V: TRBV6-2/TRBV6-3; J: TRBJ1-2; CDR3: CASSRPGLSTHFYGYTF; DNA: TGTGCCAGCAGCCGACCGGGACTCAGTACCCATTTCTATGGCTACACCTTC
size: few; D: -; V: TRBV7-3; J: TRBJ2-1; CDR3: CASSSRKGNNEQFF; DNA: TGTGCCAGCAGCTCGAGGAAGGGAAACAATGAGCAGTTCTTC
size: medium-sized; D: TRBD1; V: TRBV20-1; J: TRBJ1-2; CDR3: CSARYTDRPNFFF; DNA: TGCAGTGCTAGATATACGGACAGGCCCAACTTTTTTTTC
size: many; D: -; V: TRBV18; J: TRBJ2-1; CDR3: CASSPRPGWGEYNEQFF; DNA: TGTGCCAGCTCACCCCGCCCGGGGTGGGGCGAATACAATGAGCAGTTCTTC
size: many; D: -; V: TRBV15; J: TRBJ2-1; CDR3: CATSPGGQYNEQFF; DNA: TGTGCCACCAGCCCAGGGGGGCAGTACAATGAGCAGTTCTTC
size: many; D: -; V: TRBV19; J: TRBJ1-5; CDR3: CASSIRPHGNQPQHF; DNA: TGTGCCAGTAGTATCCGGCCTCATGGCAATCAGCCCCAGCATTTT
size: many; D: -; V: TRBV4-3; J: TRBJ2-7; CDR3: CASSQDAQGLNEQYF; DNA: TGCGCCAGCAGCCAAGATGCCCAGGGCTTGAACGAGCAGTACTTC
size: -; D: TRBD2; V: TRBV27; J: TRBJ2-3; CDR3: CASSSERAGGDTQYF; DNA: TGTGCCAGCAGCTCTGAAAGGGCGGGGGGAGATACGCAGTATTTT
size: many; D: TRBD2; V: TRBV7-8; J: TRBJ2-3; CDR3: CASSYGLAGVGDTQYF; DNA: TGTGCCAGCAGCTATGGACTAGCGGGAGTAGGAGATACGCAGTATTTT
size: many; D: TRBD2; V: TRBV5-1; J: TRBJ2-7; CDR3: CASSSGLAANEQYF; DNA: TGCGCCAGCAGCTCGGGACTAGCGGCTAACGAGCAGTACTTC
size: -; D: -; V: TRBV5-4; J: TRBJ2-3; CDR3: CASSHSCRTDTQYF; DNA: TGTGCCAGCAGCCACTCTTGCCGCACAGATACGCAGTATTTT
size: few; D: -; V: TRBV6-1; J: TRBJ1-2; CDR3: CASSSWGQRVGYTF; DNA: TGTGCCAGCAGTTCGTGGGGGCAGCGCGTAGGCTACACCTTC
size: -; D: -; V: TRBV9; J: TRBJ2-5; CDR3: CASSVSPGDTQYF; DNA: TGTGCCAGCAGCGTATCCCCGGGCGATACCCAGTACTTC
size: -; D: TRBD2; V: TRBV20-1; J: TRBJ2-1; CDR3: CSATGTSGIPRNEQFF; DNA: TGCAGTGCAACCGGGACTAGCGGGATCCCGAGGAATGAGCAGTTCTTC
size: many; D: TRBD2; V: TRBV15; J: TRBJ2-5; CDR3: CATSRPTSGGETQYF; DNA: TGTGCCACCAGCAGGCCGACTAGCGGGGGAGAGACCCAGTACTTC
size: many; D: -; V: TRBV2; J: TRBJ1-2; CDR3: CASRADPVPTYGYTF; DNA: TGTGCCAGCAGGGCCGATCCGGTACCGACCTATGGCTACACCTTC
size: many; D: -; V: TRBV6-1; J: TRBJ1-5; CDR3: CASSEGLRQPQHF; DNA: TGTGCCAGCAGTGAAGGCTTGCGGCAGCCCCAGCATTTT
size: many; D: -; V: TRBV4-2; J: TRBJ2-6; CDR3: CASSQEEMGSSGANVLTF; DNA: TGTGCCAGCAGCCAAGAGGAAATGGGAAGCTCTGGGGCCAACGTCCTGACTTTC
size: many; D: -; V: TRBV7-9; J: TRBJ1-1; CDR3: CASSFPDGGMNTEAFF; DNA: TGTGCCAGCAGCTTCCCCGACGGGGGTATGAACACTGAAGCTTTCTTT
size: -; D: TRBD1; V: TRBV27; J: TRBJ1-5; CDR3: CASSLTGNNQPQHF; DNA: TGTGCCAGCAGCCTGACAGGGAACAATCAGCCCCAGCATTTT
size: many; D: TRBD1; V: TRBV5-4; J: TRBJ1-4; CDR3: CASSLFLGTGEEKLLF; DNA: TGTGCCAGCAGCTTGTTTCTGGGGACAGGGGAGGAAAAACTGCTTTTT
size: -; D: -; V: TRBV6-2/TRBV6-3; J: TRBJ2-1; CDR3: CASSSGVEQFF; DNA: TGTGCCAGCAGTTCGGGGGTCGAGCAGTTCTTC
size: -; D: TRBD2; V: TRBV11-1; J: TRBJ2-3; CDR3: CASSLATSGGRPYTYTQYF; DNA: TGTGCCAGCAGCTTAGCGACTAGTGGCGGGAGGCCGTACACATATACGCAGTATTTT
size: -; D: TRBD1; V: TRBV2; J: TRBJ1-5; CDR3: CASRLSGQGSRQPQHF; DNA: TGTGCCAGCAGGTTGTCCGGACAGGGGTCCAGGCAGCCCCAGCATTTT
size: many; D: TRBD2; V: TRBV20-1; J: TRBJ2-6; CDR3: CSASLAGAGANVLTF; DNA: TGCAGTGCTAGCCTGGCGGGGGCTGGGGCCAACGTCCTGACTTTC
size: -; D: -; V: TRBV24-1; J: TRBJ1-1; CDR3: CATSYQVPNTEAFF; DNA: TGTGCCACCAGTTATCAGGTTCCGAACACTGAAGCTTTCTTT
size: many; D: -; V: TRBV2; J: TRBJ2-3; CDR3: CASSVVDPSTDTQYF; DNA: TGTGCCAGCAGTGTGGTTGACCCTAGCACAGATACGCAGTATTTT
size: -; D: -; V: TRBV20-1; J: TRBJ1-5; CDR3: CSATGGRDQPQHF; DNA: TGCAGTGCTACCGGGGGGCGAGATCAGCCCCAGCATTTT
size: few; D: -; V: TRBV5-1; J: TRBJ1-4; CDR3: CASSPGVGSGEKLFF; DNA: TGCGCCAGCAGCCCGGGGGTTGGTTCGGGCGAAAAACTGTTTTTT
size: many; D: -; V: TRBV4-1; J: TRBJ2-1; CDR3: CASSQDPSGAQDNEQFF; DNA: TGCGCCAGCAGCCAAGACCCCTCGGGGGCACAGGACAATGAGCAGTTCTTC
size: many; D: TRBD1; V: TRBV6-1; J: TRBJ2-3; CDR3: CASSSGQFTDTQYF; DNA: TGTGCCAGCAGTTCGGGACAGTTCACAGATACGCAGTATTTT
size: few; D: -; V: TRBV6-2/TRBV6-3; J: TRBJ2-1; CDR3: CATEGGTLMNNEQFF; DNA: TGTGCCACCGAGGGAGGGACACTGATGAACAATGAGCAGTTCTTC
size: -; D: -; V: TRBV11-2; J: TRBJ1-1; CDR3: CASSSLTAVLNTEAFF; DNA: TGTGCCAGCAGCTCACTGACGGCAGTATTGAACACTGAAGCTTTCTTT
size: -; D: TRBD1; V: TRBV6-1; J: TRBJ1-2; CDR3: CASSNRDRGEGDGYTF; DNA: TGTGCCAGCAGTAACCGGGACAGGGGAGAGGGGGATGGCTACACCTTC
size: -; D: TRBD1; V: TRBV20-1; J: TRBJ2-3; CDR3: CSASQGATDTQYF; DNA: TGTAGTGCTAGCCAGGGGGCAACAGATACGCAGTATTTT
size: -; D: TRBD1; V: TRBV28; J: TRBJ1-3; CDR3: CASRRDLTGCNTIYF; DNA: TGTGCCAGCAGGAGAGACTTGACAGGGTGTAACACCATATATTTT
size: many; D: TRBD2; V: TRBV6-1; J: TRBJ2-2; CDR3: CASSERRLAGVTGELFF; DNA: TGTGCCAGCAGTGAACGAAGACTAGCGGGAGTGACCGGGGAGCTGTTTTTT
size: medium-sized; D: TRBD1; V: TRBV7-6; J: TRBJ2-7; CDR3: CASSPEATGNYEQYF; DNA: TGTGCCAGCAGCCCAGAGGCGACAGGGAACTACGAGCAGTACTTC
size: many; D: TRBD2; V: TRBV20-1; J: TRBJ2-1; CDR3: CSATRTSGSTHPYNEQFF; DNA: TGCAGTGCTACACGGACTAGCGGGAGCACCCACCCCTACAATGAGCAGTTCTTC